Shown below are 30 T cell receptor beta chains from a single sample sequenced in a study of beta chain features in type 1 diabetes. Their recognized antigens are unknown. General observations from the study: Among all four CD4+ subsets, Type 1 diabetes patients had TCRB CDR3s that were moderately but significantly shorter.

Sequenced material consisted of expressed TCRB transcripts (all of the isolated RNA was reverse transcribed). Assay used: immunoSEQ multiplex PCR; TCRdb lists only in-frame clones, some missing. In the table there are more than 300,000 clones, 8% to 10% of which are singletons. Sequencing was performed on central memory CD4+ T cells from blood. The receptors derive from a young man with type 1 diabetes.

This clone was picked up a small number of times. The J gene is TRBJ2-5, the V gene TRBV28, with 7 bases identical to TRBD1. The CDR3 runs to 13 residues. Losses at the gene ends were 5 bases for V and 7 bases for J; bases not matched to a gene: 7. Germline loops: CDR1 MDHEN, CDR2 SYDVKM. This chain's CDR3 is CASSGQGVGTQYF. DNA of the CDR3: TGTGCCAGCAGTGGGCAGGGGGTAGGGACCCAGTACTTC.

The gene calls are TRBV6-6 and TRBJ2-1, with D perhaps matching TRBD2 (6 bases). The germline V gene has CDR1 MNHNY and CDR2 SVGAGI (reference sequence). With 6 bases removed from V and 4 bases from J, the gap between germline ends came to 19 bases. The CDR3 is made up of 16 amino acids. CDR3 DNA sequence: TGTGCCAGCAGCCGCGGACGGAAAGGAGGGTACAATGAGCAGTTCTTC. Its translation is CASSRGRKGGYNEQFF.

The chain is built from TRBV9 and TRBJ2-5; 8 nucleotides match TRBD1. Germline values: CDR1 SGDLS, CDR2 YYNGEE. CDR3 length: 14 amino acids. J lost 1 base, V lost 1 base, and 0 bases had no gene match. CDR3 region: CASSVTGGQETQYF. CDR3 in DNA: TGTGCCAGCAGCGTAACAGGGGGCCAAGAGACCCAGTACTTC. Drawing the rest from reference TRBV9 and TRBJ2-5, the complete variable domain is DSGVTQTPKHLITATGQRVTLRCSPRSGDLSVYWYQQSLDQGLQFLIQYYNGEERAKGNILERFSAQQFPDLHSELNLSSLELGDSALYFCASSVTGGQETQYFGPGTRLLVL.

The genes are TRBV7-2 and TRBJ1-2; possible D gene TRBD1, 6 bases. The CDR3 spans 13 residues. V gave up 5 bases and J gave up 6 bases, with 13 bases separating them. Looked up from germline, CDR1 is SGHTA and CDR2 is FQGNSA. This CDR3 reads CASSNDRRNGYTF. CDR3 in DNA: TGTGCCAGCAGCAATGACAGGAGGAATGGCTACACCTTC.

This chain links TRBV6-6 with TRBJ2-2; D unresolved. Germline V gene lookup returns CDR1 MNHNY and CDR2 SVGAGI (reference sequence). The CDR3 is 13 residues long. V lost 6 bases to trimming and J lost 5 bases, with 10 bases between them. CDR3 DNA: TGTGCCAGCAGCCGCGGTGGTACCGGGGAGCTGTTTTTT. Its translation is CASSRGGTGELFF.

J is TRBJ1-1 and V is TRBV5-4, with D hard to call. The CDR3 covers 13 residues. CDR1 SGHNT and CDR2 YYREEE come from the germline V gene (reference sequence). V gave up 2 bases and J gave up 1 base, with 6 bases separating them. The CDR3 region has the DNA TGTGCCAGCAGCTTATTGGGGAACACTGAAGCTTTCTTT. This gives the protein CASSLLGNTEAFF.

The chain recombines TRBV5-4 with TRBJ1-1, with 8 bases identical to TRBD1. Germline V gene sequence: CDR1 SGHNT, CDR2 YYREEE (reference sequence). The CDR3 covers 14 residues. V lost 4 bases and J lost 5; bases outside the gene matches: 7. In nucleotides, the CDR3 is TGTGCCAGCAGCGCGGCAGGGGGCGATACTGAAGCTTTCTTT. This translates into CASSAAGGDTEAFF.

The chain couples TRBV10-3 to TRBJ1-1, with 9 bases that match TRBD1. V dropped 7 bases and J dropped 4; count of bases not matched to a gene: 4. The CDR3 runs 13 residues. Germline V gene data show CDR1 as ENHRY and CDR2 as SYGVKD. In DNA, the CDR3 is TGTGCCATCACCGAACAGGGGGCCACTGAAGCTTTCTTT. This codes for CAITEQGATEAFF.

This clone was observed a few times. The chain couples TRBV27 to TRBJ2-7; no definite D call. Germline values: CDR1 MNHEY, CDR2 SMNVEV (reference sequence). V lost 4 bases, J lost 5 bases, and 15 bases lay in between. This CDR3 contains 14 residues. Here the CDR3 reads CASSSIRSVDEQYF. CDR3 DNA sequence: TGTGCCAGCAGTTCGATTAGGAGCGTCGACGAGCAGTACTTC.

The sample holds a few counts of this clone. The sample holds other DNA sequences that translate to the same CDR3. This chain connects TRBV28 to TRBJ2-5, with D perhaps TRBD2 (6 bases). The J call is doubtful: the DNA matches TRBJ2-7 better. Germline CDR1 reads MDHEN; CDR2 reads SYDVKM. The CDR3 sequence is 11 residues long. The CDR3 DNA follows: TGTGCCAGCACGGGGGCCTACGAGCAGTACTTC. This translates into CASTGAYEQYF.

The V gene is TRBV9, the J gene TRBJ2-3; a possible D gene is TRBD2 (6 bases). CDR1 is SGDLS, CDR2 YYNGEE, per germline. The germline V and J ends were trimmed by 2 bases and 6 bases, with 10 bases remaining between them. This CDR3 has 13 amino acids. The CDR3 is CASSVSREDTQYF. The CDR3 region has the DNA TGTGCCAGCAGCGTCAGCCGGGAGGATACGCAGTATTTT.

The DNA of the CDR3 is TGCGCCAGCCATCTACAGGCGGGAGGTCGCTACGAGCAGTACTTC. This encodes CASHLQAGGRYEQYF. The chain couples TRBV5-1 to TRBJ2-7; TRBD2 matches 8 bases. Unmatched junction bases numbered 12, after V lost 7 bases and J lost 3 bases. The germline V gene encodes CDR1 SGHRS and CDR2 YFSETQ. The CDR3 is made up of 15 amino acids.

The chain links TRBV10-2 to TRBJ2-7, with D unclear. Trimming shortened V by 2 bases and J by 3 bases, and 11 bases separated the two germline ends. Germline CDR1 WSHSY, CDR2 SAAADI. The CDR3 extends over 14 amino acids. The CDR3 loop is CASSERVPIYEQYF. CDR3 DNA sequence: TGCGCCAGCAGTGAGCGGGTGCCGATCTACGAGCAGTACTTC.

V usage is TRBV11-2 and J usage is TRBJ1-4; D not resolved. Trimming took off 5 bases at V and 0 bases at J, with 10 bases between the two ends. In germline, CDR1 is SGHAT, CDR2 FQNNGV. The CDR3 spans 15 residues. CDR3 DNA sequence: TGTGCCAGCAGCGGGGAGGGAGCAACTAATGAAAAACTGTTTTTT. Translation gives CASSGEGATNEKLFF.

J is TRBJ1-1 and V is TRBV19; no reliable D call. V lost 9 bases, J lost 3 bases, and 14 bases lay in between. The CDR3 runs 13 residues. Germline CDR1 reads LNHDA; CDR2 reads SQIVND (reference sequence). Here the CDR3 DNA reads TGTGCCAGCCAACCCCTTTCTGACACTGAAGCTTTCTTT. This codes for CASQPLSDTEAFF.

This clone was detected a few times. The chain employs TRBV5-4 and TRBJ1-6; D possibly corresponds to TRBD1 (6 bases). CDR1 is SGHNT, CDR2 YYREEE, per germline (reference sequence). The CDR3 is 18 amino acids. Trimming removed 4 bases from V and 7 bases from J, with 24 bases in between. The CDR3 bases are TGTGCCAGCAGCCCTGGAGTGGGGGCCTTACTCACAAATTCACCCCTCCACTTT. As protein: CASSPGVGALLTNSPLHF.

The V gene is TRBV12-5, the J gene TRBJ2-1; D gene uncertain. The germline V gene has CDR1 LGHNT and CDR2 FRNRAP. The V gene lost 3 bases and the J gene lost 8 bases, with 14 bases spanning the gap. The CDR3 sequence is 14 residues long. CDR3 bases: TGTGCTAGTGGTTTCGGGTTTTCCGGCGATGAGCAGTTCTTC. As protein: CASGFGFSGDEQFF.

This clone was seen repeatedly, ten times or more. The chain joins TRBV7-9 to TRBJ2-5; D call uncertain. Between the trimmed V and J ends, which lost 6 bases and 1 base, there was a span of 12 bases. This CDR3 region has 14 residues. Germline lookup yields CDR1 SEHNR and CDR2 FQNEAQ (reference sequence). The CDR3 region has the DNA TGTGCCAGCAGTCCGGGCCCTCTCCAAGAGACCCAGTACTTC. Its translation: CASSPGPLQETQYF.

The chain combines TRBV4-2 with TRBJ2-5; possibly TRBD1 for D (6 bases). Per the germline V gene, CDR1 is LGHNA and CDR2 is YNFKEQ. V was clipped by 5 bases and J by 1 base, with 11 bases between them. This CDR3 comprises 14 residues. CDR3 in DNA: TGTGCCAGCAGCGCCGGACAGATCCAAGAGACCCAGTACTTC. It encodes CASSAGQIQETQYF.

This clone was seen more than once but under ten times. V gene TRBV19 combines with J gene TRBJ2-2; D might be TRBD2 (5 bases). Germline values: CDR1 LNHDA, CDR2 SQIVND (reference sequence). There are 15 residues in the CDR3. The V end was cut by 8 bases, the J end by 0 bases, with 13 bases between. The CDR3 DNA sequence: TGTGCCAGTCACCGGGAACCTCCGAACACCGGGGAGCTGTTTTTT. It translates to CASHREPPNTGELFF.

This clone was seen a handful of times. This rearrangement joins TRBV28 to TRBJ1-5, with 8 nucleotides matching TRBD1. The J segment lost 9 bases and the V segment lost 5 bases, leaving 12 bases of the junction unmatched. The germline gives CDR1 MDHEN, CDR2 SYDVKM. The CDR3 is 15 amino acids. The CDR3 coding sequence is TGTGCCAGCAGTCGGGGGACAGGTGGGCCGGGGCCCCAGCATTTT. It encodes CASSRGTGGPGPQHF.

CDR3 protein: CASSSQGMHNEQFF. Here the CDR3 DNA reads TGTGCCAGCAGCTCACAGGGGATGCACAATGAGCAGTTCTTC. The chain links TRBV14 to TRBJ2-1, with 7 bases matching TRBD1. Trimming removed 5 bases from V and 5 bases from J; junction bases left unmatched: 6. The CDR3 is made up of 14 amino acids. CDR1 and CDR2 from the germline V gene are SGHDN and FVKESK.

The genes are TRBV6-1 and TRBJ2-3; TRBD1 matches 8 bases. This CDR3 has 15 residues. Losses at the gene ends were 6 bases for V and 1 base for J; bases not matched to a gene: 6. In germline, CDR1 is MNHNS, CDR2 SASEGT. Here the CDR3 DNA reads TGTGCCAGCAGGGACGGGACAGGTCGCACAGATACGCAGTATTTT. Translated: CASRDGTGRTDTQYF.

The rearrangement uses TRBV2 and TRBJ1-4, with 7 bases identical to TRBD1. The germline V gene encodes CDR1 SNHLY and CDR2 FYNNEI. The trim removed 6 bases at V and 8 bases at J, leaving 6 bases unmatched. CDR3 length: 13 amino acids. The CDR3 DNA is TGTGCCAGCAGGATAGGAGGGGGCGAAAAACTGTTTTTT. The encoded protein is CASRIGGGEKLFF.

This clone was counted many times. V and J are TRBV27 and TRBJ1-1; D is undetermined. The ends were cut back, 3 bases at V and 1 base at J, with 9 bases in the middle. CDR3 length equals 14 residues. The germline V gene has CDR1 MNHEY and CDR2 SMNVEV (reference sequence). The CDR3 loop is CASSFREGNTEAFF. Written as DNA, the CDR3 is TGTGCCAGCAGTTTCCGGGAGGGGAACACTGAAGCTTTCTTT.

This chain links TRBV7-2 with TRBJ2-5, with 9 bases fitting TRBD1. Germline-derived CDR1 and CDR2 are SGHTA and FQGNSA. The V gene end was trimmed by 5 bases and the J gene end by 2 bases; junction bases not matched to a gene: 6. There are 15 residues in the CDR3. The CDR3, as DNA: TGTGCCAGCAGCCCAAGACAGGGGGGGCAAGAGACCCAGTACTTC. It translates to CASSPRQGGQETQYF.

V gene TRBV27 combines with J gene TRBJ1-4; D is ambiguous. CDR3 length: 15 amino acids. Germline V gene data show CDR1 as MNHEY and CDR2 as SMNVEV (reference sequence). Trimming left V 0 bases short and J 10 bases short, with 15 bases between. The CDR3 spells CASSLSGTSLGKLFF. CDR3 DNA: TGTGCCAGCAGTTTATCTGGCACCAGTCTGGGAAAACTGTTTTTT.

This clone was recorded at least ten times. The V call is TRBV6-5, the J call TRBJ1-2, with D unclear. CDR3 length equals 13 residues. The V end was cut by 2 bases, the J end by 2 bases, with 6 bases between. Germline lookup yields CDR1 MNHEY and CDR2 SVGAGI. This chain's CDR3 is CASSYERNYGYTF. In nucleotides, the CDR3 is TGTGCCAGCAGTTACGAGAGGAACTATGGCTACACCTTC.

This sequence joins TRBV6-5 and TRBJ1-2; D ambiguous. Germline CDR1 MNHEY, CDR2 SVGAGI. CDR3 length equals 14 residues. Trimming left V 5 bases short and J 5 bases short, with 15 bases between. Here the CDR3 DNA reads TGTGCCAGCAGTCCCGAAGAGGGAATGTATGGCTACACCTTC. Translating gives CASSPEEGMYGYTF.

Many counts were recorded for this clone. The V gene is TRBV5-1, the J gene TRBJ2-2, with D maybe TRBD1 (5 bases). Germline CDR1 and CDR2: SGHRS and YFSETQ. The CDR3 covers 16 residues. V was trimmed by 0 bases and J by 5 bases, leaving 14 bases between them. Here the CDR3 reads CASSLALGHRTGELFF. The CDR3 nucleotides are TGCGCCAGCAGCTTGGCCCTAGGACATCGAACCGGGGAGCTGTTTTTT.